This T cell receptor (beta chain) stems from a study of CXCR3 chemokines and chemotherapy response in bladder cancer. V lost 7 bases and J 10 bases, leaving 17 bases between the germline ends. Germline lookup yields CDR1 SGHAT and CDR2 FQNNGV. CDR3 size: 13 residues. One entry per CDR3 protein, called by TCRdb with MiXCR from the PCR reads. The repertoire holds 1,700 or so distinct CDR3 sequences, with around 20% as singletons. The clonotype was recovered from a human donor with bladder cancer that did not respond to neoadjuvant chemotherapy. The V gene is TRBV11-2, the J gene TRBJ2-1; D may be TRBD1 (7 bases). This material was collected from a patient whose treatment included neoadjuvant chemotherapy. CDR3: CASNRQGGGEQFF. CDR3 coding DNA: TGTGCCAGCAACCGACAGGGAGGAGGCGAGCAGTTCTTC.